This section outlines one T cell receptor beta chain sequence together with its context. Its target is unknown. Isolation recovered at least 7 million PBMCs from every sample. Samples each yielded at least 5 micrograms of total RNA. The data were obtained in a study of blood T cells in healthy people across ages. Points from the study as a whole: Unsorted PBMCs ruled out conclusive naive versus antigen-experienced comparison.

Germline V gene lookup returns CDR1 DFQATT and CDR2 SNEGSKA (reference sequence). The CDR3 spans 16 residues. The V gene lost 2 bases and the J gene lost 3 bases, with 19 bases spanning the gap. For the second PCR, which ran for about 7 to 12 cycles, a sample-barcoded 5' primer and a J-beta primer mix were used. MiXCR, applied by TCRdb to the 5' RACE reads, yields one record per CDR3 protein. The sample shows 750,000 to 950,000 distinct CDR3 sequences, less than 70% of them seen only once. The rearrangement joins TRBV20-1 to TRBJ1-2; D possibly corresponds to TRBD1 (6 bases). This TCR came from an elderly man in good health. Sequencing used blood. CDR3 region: CSARPPGDGGDYGYTF. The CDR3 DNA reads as TGCAGTGCTAGACCCCCAGGGGACGGGGGAGACTATGGCTACACCTTC.